The 8 T cell receptor beta chains below all came from one sample that was sequenced in a study of CXCR3-negative and CXCR3-positive naive CD8 T cells (dated by TCRdb to the late 2010s). Points the paper makes about the study in general: TRB CDR3s from CXCR3-positive naive cells showed higher hydrophobicity (lower Kidera factor 4), lower energy, and higher strength and volume indices than CXCR3-negative naive cells.

The sequencer was a NextSeq 550. The Human TCR Profiling Kit (MiLaboratory) was used to make UMI-labeled 5' RACE TRB cDNA libraries. TCRdb reprocessed the reads and lists each CDR3 protein sequence as a single entry, with no DNA. This sample's table carries 84,000 or so distinct CDR3 sequences. The ten largest account for about 0.62% of the sample. No antigen is known for these receptors. Sample: naive CXCR3+ CD8+ T cells from blood. Reading the label with the study, this specimen's cell subset or site is: CD45RO-CCR7+CD27+CD95- naive CD8+ T cells expressing CXCR3 (TNR3+). The source of these receptors is a human donor in good health. Some clones in this sample may be carry-over from other donors' samples.

This chain links TRBV5-1 with TRBJ2-7; with no DNA, the TCRdb D assignment of TRBD2 cannot be verified. Germline-derived CDR1 and CDR2 are SGHRS and YFSETQ. This CDR3 comprises 17 residues. This CDR3 is CASSIGTSGGPTGEQYF.

The chain couples TRBV20-1 to TRBJ2-3; lacking DNA, the TRBD2 call made by TCRdb goes unchecked. The CDR3 is made up of 15 amino acids. Germline V lookup: CDR1 DFQATT, CDR2 SNEGSKA (reference sequence). The CDR3 spells CSAPDRDVGTDTQYF.

This chain joins TRBV10-3 and TRBJ2-1; TCRdb names TRBD2, which stays unverified in the absence of DNA. CDR3 length equals 15 residues. Germline values: CDR1 ENHRY, CDR2 SYGVKD. CDR3 residues: CAISWTSGGGNEQFF.

This chain joins TRBV6-5 and TRBJ2-5; the D call of TRBD1 rests on TCRdb alone, since no DNA is present to check it. The CDR3 length is 13 residues. Per germline, CDR1 MNHEY and CDR2 SVGAGI. CDR3 region: CASTETGSETQYF.

The CDR3 reads CASSGDNSNTGELFF. The J gene is TRBJ2-2, the V gene TRBV5-1. The CDR3 has 15 amino acids. Germline values: CDR1 SGHRS, CDR2 YFSETQ.

The chain has TRBV23-1 and TRBJ2-2; the D gene TCRdb calls, TRBD1, cannot be checked with no DNA. TRBV23-1 carries the ORF label, with uncertain function. CDR3 size: 17 residues. CDR3 sequence: CASSHTGTGMPTGELFF.

The chain is built from TRBV6-2 or TRBV6-3 and TRBJ2-7; without DNA, the TCRdb call of TRBD2 cannot be checked. From germline, CDR1 is MNHEY and CDR2 SVGEGT. This CDR3 contains 14 residues. CDR3 residues: CASSQPGLAYEQYF.

CDR3 region: CATSRALPDTQYF. This sequence joins TRBV15 and TRBJ2-3; TCRdb returns TRBD1, unconfirmable since there is no DNA. Per the germline V gene, CDR1 is LNHNV and CDR2 is YYDKDF (reference sequence). The CDR3 runs 13 residues.